The sequence of this TCR beta chain was determined in a study of CD8 T cell repertoires and HIV-1 epitope variants. As for the study in general: T cells were stimulated with Twenty-five Gag and Nef peptides separately. Tested: three Gag epitope families, Nef HW9 and YT9. Controls were a CMV, EBV and flu pool, Ebola AY9, and no peptide.

Germline V CDR1 and CDR2: MNHEY, SVGAGI. V was trimmed by 0 bases and J by 5 bases, leaving 13 bases between them. There are 15 residues in the CDR3. Whole-study results and caveats: The assay identified only TCR beta chains of antigen-proliferating T cells.

With regard to this clone: Antigen specificity is unknown.

Clones were read by immunoSEQ multiplex PCR, and TCRdb kept only the in-frame ones, dropping some. The sample yields over 5,500 clones, approximately 67% seen once. The sample consisted of cultured CD8+ T cells derived from PBMCs. The sequence derives from a male donor with HIV. The chain couples TRBV6-5 to TRBJ2-5, with D unclear. CDR3 amino acids: CASSYSGSPEETQYF. The CDR3 DNA sequence: TGTGCCAGCAGTTACTCGGGAAGTCCTGAGGAGACCCAGTACTTC.